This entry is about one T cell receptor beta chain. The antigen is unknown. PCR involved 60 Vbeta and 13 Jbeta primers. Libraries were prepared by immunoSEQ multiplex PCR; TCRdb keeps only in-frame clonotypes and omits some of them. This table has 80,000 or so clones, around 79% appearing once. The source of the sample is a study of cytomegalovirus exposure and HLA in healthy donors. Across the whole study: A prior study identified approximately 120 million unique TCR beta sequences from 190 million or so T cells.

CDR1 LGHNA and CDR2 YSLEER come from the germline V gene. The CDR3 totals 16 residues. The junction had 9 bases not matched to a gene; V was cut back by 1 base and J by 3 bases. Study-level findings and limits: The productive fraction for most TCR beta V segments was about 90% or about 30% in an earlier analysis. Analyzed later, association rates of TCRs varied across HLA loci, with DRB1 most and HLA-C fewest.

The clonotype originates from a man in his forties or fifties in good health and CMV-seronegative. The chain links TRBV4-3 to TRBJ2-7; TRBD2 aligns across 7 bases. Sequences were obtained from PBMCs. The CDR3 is CASSQVGEGGLYEQYF. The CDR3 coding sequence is TGCGCCAGCAGCCAAGTAGGGGAGGGAGGCCTCTACGAGCAGTACTTC.